The TCR beta chain described here comes from a study of blood T cell repertoires in COVID-19. Study-level information: The origin of the acute and convalescent COVID-19 samples was the United States, Italy and Spain. T cells, B-cell-depleted T cells, or PBMCs supplied cDNA or gDNA.

This clone was seen only a few times. The germline V gene has CDR1 MNHEY and CDR2 SMNVEV (reference sequence). The CDR3 contains 15 residues. Trimming removed 9 bases at V and 7 bases at J, with 22 bases between. Participants were aged about 18 to 100 years, lived in around 25 US areas, and enrolled virtually. Per the original data handling: Reference gene primers were amplified, and this amplification served to estimate nucleated cell counts. The protocol was immunoSEQ multiplex PCR, while the TCRdb copy is restricted to in-frame clones and leaves out a portion. That table supplies the V and J calls and clone size; D and trimming were determined from the DNA. The sample holds roughly 250,000 clones; about 90% are singletons and the top ten take 1.2%.

This chain connects TRBV27 to TRBJ1-5; D is possibly TRBD1 (5 bases). Sequencing used PBMCs or T cells enriched from blood (not recorded which). This receptor was obtained from a human donor in a cohort exposed to, infected with or recovered from COVID-19 (not recorded which). The donor label of this sample is uncertain. The CDR3 coding sequence is TGTGCCAGTTCACCCGGCTCGTGGGGCGGACAGCCCCAGCATTTT. This encodes CASSPGSWGGQPQHF.